A selection of T cell receptor beta chains follows, all from one sample in a study of T cell changes during pregnancy in multiple sclerosis. Here immunoSEQ multiplex PCR was the method, and the copy in TCRdb shows in-frame clones only, minus some. The table shows about 47,000 clones, with 80% to 90% occurring only once. Specimen: CD8+ T cells from peripheral blood mononuclear cells, collected in the second trimester of pregnancy. These receptors all come from a female donor with multiple sclerosis, enrolled in a pregnancy study. Each CDR3 is given with its conserved first and last residue. A D gene is named only where the DNA matches it firmly. Not every row has a clone size; where given, it reads once, few, many or a size class.

j_call: TRBJ2-3; clone_size: NA; d_call: TRBD2; v_call: TRBV6-5; cdr3_aa: CASRESGGATDTQYF; cdr3_nt: TGTGCCAGCAGGGAAAGCGGGGGGGCAACAGATACGCAGTATTTT
j_call: TRBJ1-1; clone_size: NA; d_call: NA; v_call: TRBV2; cdr3_aa: CASVEAGYAEAFF; cdr3_nt: TGTGCCAGCGTTGAGGCAGGGTACGCTGAAGCTTTCTTT
j_call: TRBJ2-7; clone_size: NA; d_call: NA; v_call: TRBV4-1; cdr3_aa: CASSQDGIPGQSKQYF; cdr3_nt: TGCGCCAGCAGCCAAGACGGAATACCGGGACAATCAAAGCAGTACTTC
j_call: TRBJ2-1; clone_size: NA; d_call: TRBD1; v_call: TRBV6-5; cdr3_aa: CASSSPDRDEQFF; cdr3_nt: TGTGCCAGCAGTTCCCCTGACAGGGATGAGCAGTTCTTC
j_call: TRBJ1-1; clone_size: few; d_call: NA; v_call: TRBV4-1; cdr3_aa: CASSQGQAHTEAFF; cdr3_nt: TGCGCCAGCAGCCAAGGACAGGCCCACACTGAAGCTTTCTTT
j_call: TRBJ1-2; clone_size: NA; d_call: TRBD1; v_call: TRBV28; cdr3_aa: CASRGQGYGYTF; cdr3_nt: TGTGCCAGCAGAGGACAGGGTTATGGCTACACCTTC
j_call: TRBJ2-3; clone_size: NA; d_call: NA; v_call: TRBV6-4; cdr3_aa: CASSDSSGADTQYF; cdr3_nt: TGTGCCAGCAGTGACTCTAGCGGCGCGGATACGCAGTATTTT
j_call: TRBJ2-7; clone_size: few; d_call: NA; v_call: TRBV2; cdr3_aa: CASTVNTAYEQYF; cdr3_nt: TGTGCCAGCACCGTGAACACCGCCTACGAGCAGTACTTC
j_call: TRBJ2-2; clone_size: NA; d_call: NA; v_call: TRBV7-3; cdr3_aa: CASSLNRRETVKGELFF; cdr3_nt: TGTGCCAGCAGCTTAAATAGGAGGGAAACGGTGAAAGGGGAGCTGTTTTTT
j_call: TRBJ2-3; clone_size: NA; d_call: TRBD1; v_call: TRBV6-1; cdr3_aa: CASSDMTGGRDTQYF; cdr3_nt: TGTGCCAGCAGTGATATGACAGGGGGCAGAGATACGCAGTATTTT
j_call: TRBJ1-1; clone_size: NA; d_call: TRBD1; v_call: TRBV13; cdr3_aa: CASSLLDRGSDTEAFF; cdr3_nt: TGTGCCAGCAGCCTCTTAGACAGGGGTTCGGACACTGAAGCTTTCTTT
j_call: TRBJ1-2; clone_size: once; d_call: NA; v_call: TRBV7-6; cdr3_aa: CASSPHLSGGLGYTF; cdr3_nt: TGTGCCAGCAGCCCACATCTCTCGGGAGGGTTGGGCTACACCTTC
j_call: TRBJ2-6; clone_size: NA; d_call: NA; v_call: TRBV19; cdr3_aa: CASSLSESGANVLTF; cdr3_nt: TGTGCCAGTAGCCTCAGCGAGTCTGGGGCCAACGTCCTGACTTTC
j_call: TRBJ2-5; clone_size: NA; d_call: TRBD2; v_call: TRBV4-1; cdr3_aa: CASSQPGRGAREAETQYF; cdr3_nt: TGCGCCAGCAGCCAACCGGGGCGGGGGGCGAGGGAGGCTGAGACCCAGTACTTC
j_call: TRBJ2-1; clone_size: NA; d_call: TRBD1; v_call: TRBV5-6; cdr3_aa: CASSLDPDRANEQFF; cdr3_nt: TGTGCCAGCAGCTTGGACCCGGACAGGGCTAATGAGCAGTTCTTC
j_call: TRBJ2-2; clone_size: NA; d_call: NA; v_call: TRBV25-1; cdr3_aa: CASSETRLGELFF; cdr3_nt: TGTGCCAGCAGTGAAACGCGGCTGGGGGAGCTGTTTTTT
j_call: TRBJ1-4; clone_size: NA; d_call: TRBD1; v_call: TRBV7-9; cdr3_aa: CASSLVRGQGGEKLFF; cdr3_nt: TGTGCCAGCAGCTTAGTTCGGGGACAGGGAGGAGAAAAACTGTTTTTT
j_call: TRBJ1-2; clone_size: NA; d_call: TRBD1; v_call: TRBV27; cdr3_aa: CASSSTGEYGYTF; cdr3_nt: TGTGCCAGCAGTTCGACAGGGGAGTATGGCTACACCTTC
j_call: TRBJ1-6; clone_size: NA; d_call: TRBD1; v_call: TRBV9; cdr3_aa: CASSGHPGTGPSPLHF; cdr3_nt: TGTGCCAGCAGCGGACACCCCGGGACAGGGCCTTCACCCCTCCACTTT
j_call: TRBJ2-1; clone_size: once; d_call: NA; v_call: TRBV7-6; cdr3_aa: CASSSLTGNGAFTNNEQFF; cdr3_nt: TGTGCCAGCAGCTCCCTCACAGGGAACGGGGCCTTCACGAACAATGAGCAGTTCTTC
j_call: TRBJ1-5; clone_size: few; d_call: NA; v_call: TRBV6-6; cdr3_aa: CASTTRPYQPQHF; cdr3_nt: TGTGCCAGCACTACTCGCCCCTATCAGCCCCAGCATTTT
j_call: TRBJ1-5; clone_size: NA; d_call: NA; v_call: TRBV7-9; cdr3_aa: CASSLVWGHGNSNQPQHF; cdr3_nt: TGTGCCAGCAGCTTAGTCTGGGGACACGGCAATAGCAATCAGCCCCAGCATTTT
j_call: TRBJ2-1; clone_size: NA; d_call: NA; v_call: TRBV2; cdr3_aa: CASRSRDSAYNEQFF; cdr3_nt: TGTGCCAGCAGAAGTAGGGACTCGGCCTACAATGAGCAGTTCTTC
j_call: TRBJ2-7; clone_size: NA; d_call: TRBD1; v_call: TRBV5-1; cdr3_aa: CASSLDGTGGARPF; cdr3_nt: TGCGCCAGCAGCTTGGACGGGACAGGGGGCGCGAGACCCTTC
j_call: TRBJ1-1; clone_size: NA; d_call: TRBD1; v_call: TRBV6-1; cdr3_aa: CASSFYRGQAEAFF; cdr3_nt: TGTGCCAGCAGTTTTTACAGGGGGCAGGCTGAAGCTTTCTTT
j_call: TRBJ1-1; clone_size: NA; d_call: NA; v_call: TRBV19; cdr3_aa: CASSIPFSAPPTEAFF; cdr3_nt: TGTGCCAGTAGTATCCCCTTCAGCGCACCACCGACTGAAGCTTTCTTT
j_call: TRBJ2-2; clone_size: NA; d_call: TRBD2; v_call: TRBV29-1; cdr3_aa: CSFWGGTATTGELFF; cdr3_nt: TGCAGCTTTTGGGGGGGGACGGCAACCACCGGGGAGCTGTTTTTT
j_call: TRBJ2-1; clone_size: NA; d_call: NA; v_call: TRBV29-1; cdr3_aa: CSVRDNEQFF; cdr3_nt: TGCAGCGTTCGAGACAATGAGCAGTTCTTC
j_call: TRBJ1-1; clone_size: NA; d_call: NA; v_call: TRBV5-4; cdr3_aa: CASSSTGNTEAFF; cdr3_nt: TGTGCCAGCAGCTCCACGGGGAACACTGAAGCTTTCTTT
j_call: TRBJ2-2; clone_size: NA; d_call: NA; v_call: TRBV4-2; cdr3_aa: CASSSPQGRVSFPGELFF; cdr3_nt: TGTGCCAGCAGCAGCCCTCAGGGGAGGGTGTCATTTCCCGGGGAGCTGTTTTTT
j_call: TRBJ1-5; clone_size: NA; d_call: TRBD1; v_call: TRBV6-5; cdr3_aa: CASTQGQGNQPQHF; cdr3_nt: TGTGCCAGCACCCAGGGACAGGGGAATCAGCCCCAGCATTTT
j_call: TRBJ1-2; clone_size: NA; d_call: NA; v_call: TRBV27; cdr3_aa: CASSSRTDYGYTF; cdr3_nt: TGTGCCAGCAGTTCCAGGACAGACTATGGCTACACCTTC
j_call: TRBJ1-1; clone_size: once; d_call: NA; v_call: TRBV4-1; cdr3_aa: CASSQVRLNTEAFF; cdr3_nt: TGCGCCAGCAGCCAAGTGAGGTTGAACACTGAAGCTTTCTTT
j_call: TRBJ2-7; clone_size: medium-sized; d_call: NA; v_call: TRBV2; cdr3_aa: CASKDQGITYEQYF; cdr3_nt: TGTGCCAGCAAGGACCAGGGGATCACCTACGAGCAGTACTTC
j_call: TRBJ2-5; clone_size: NA; d_call: NA; v_call: TRBV29-1; cdr3_aa: CSVETAGRIEKTQYF; cdr3_nt: TGCAGCGTTGAAACCGCAGGGCGTATAGAAAAGACCCAGTACTTC
j_call: TRBJ2-5; clone_size: NA; d_call: TRBD2; v_call: TRBV2; cdr3_aa: CASKRTSGAVGETQYF; cdr3_nt: TGTGCCAGCAAGCGGACTAGCGGGGCCGTGGGAGAGACCCAGTACTTC
j_call: TRBJ1-5; clone_size: NA; d_call: NA; v_call: TRBV7-8; cdr3_aa: CASSLAGLQHYSNQPQHF; cdr3_nt: TGTGCCAGCAGCTTGGCAGGACTACAACATTATAGCAATCAGCCCCAGCATTTT
j_call: TRBJ1-3; clone_size: NA; d_call: NA; v_call: TRBV7-9; cdr3_aa: CASSLALAHSGNTIYF; cdr3_nt: TGTGCCAGCAGCTTAGCTTTGGCCCACTCTGGAAACACCATATATTTT
j_call: TRBJ1-1; clone_size: few; d_call: NA; v_call: TRBV7-2; cdr3_aa: CASSTPGAEAFF; cdr3_nt: TGTGCCAGCAGCACCCCGGGAGCTGAAGCTTTCTTT
j_call: TRBJ2-3; clone_size: NA; d_call: NA; v_call: TRBV4-1; cdr3_aa: CASSQTADTQYF; cdr3_nt: TGCGCCAGCAGCCAAACTGCAGATACGCAGTATTTT
j_call: TRBJ2-1; clone_size: NA; d_call: TRBD2; v_call: TRBV6-4; cdr3_aa: CASSLLAGGSDEQFF; cdr3_nt: TGTGCCAGCAGTCTTCTAGCGGGGGGTTCGGATGAGCAGTTCTTC
j_call: TRBJ1-3; clone_size: NA; d_call: NA; v_call: TRBV6-1; cdr3_aa: CASSEGGSGNTIYF; cdr3_nt: TGTGCCAGCAGTGAAGGGGGCTCGGGAAACACCATATATTTT
j_call: TRBJ2-1; clone_size: once; d_call: NA; v_call: TRBV27; cdr3_aa: CASSFQDEQFF; cdr3_nt: TGTGCCAGCAGTTTTCAGGATGAGCAGTTCTTC
j_call: TRBJ2-1; clone_size: NA; d_call: TRBD1; v_call: TRBV7-8; cdr3_aa: CASSLGTGGKFSEQFF; cdr3_nt: TGTGCCAGCAGCTTAGGCACAGGGGGCAAATTCAGTGAGCAGTTCTTC
j_call: TRBJ2-1; clone_size: NA; d_call: NA; v_call: TRBV9; cdr3_aa: CAGSVGKGEHNEQFF; cdr3_nt: TGTGCCGGCAGCGTAGGGAAAGGGGAACACAATGAGCAGTTCTTC
j_call: TRBJ1-4; clone_size: NA; d_call: NA; v_call: TRBV9; cdr3_aa: CASSGQGEKLFF; cdr3_nt: TGTGCCAGCAGCGGGCAGGGTGAAAAACTGTTTTTT
j_call: TRBJ1-1; clone_size: few; d_call: NA; v_call: TRBV10-1; cdr3_aa: CASSDRALPFF; cdr3_nt: TGCGCCAGCAGTGACAGGGCCCTCCCTTTCTTT
j_call: TRBJ1-5; clone_size: NA; d_call: NA; v_call: TRBV30; cdr3_aa: CAWTQYSNQPQHF; cdr3_nt: TGTGCCTGGACCCAGTATAGCAATCAGCCCCAGCATTTT
j_call: TRBJ1-6; clone_size: NA; d_call: TRBD1; v_call: TRBV7-8; cdr3_aa: CASSLTGANSPLHF; cdr3_nt: TGTGCCAGCAGCTTGACAGGGGCTAATTCACCCCTCCACTTT
j_call: TRBJ2-1; clone_size: NA; d_call: NA; v_call: TRBV11-3; cdr3_aa: CASSLGSTYNEQFF; cdr3_nt: TGTGCCAGCAGCTTAGGGAGCACCTACAATGAGCAGTTCTTC
j_call: TRBJ2-7; clone_size: NA; d_call: NA; v_call: TRBV4-1; cdr3_aa: CASSPDDGTYEQYF; cdr3_nt: TGCGCCAGCAGCCCCGACGACGGGACCTACGAGCAGTACTTC
j_call: TRBJ2-7; clone_size: NA; d_call: TRBD1; v_call: TRBV28; cdr3_aa: CASSPTGDEQYF; cdr3_nt: TGTGCCAGCAGCCCGACAGGGGACGAGCAGTACTTC
j_call: TRBJ2-7; clone_size: NA; d_call: NA; v_call: TRBV4-1; cdr3_aa: CASSQDQARAYEQYF; cdr3_nt: TGCGCCAGCAGCCAAGATCAGGCCAGAGCCTACGAGCAGTACTTC